This entry is about one TCR beta chain. These data belong to a study of blood T cell repertoires in COVID-19. At the level of the study: T cells, B-cell-depleted T cells, or PBMCs provided the cDNA or gDNA that served as material.

From germline, CDR1 is SGHVS and CDR2 FNYEAQ. The CDR3 is 16 amino acids. The trim removed 2 bases at V and 3 bases at J, leaving 5 bases unmatched. TCRdb's table, derived via immunoSEQ multiplex PCR, lists solely in-frame clones and lacks some. There are some 150,000 clones in the sample; around 84% occur only once, and 13% to 15% lies in the top ten. The chain carries TRBV7-6 and TRBJ2-1; TRBD2 aligns across 9 bases. The sequenced sample was peripheral blood. The sequence was collected from a woman in her 70s with COVID-19, enrolled during active disease. CDR3 sequence reads: CASSLRREGDYNEQFF. CDR3 DNA sequence: TGTGCCAGCAGCTTACGGCGGGAGGGAGACTACAATGAGCAGTTCTTC. The variable domain in full, with the rest retrieved from reference TRBV7-6 and TRBJ2-1, is GAGVSQSPRYKVTKRGQDVALRCDPISGHVSLYWYRQALGQGPEFLTYFNYEAQQDKSGLPNDRFSAERPEGSISTLTIQRTEQRDSAMYRCASSLRREGDYNEQFFGPGTRLTVL.